Listed below are T cell receptor beta chains from one sample, sequenced in a study of T-cell memory formation after mild COVID-19. TCRdb used MiXCR to reprocess the 5' RACE reads, holding one entry per CDR3 protein. The repertoire holds about 180,000 distinct CDR3 sequences, with roughly 17% as singletons. Sequenced material: PBMCs or a T cell subset sorted from them (not recorded which). These receptors all stem from an adult woman who had mild COVID-19 (a few samples of this study predate the infection). Cell type and time point are not known. The CDR3 runs from the conserved cysteine through the conserved F or W. The D gene is left open where the match is weak. Clone size is shown for a subset of rows, as once, few, many or a class of expanded clone.

abundance: few
v_gene: TRBV6-4
d_gene: .
CDR3aa: CASSDKGLQAKNIQYF

abundance: .
v_gene: TRBV7-9
d_gene: .
CDR3aa: CASSHVAERAQYF

abundance: few
v_gene: TRBV6-5
d_gene: TRBD1
CDR3aa: CASSYGDRADSPLHF

abundance: many
v_gene: TRBV12-3/TRBV12-4
d_gene: .
CDR3aa: CASSLSSDQFF

abundance: few
v_gene: TRBV4-1
d_gene: TRBD2
CDR3aa: CASSQPPSGVYNEQFF

abundance: .
v_gene: TRBV9
d_gene: TRBD1
CDR3aa: CASSPRTGTYEQYF

abundance: few
v_gene: TRBV12-3/TRBV12-4
d_gene: .
CDR3aa: CASSLIKVGELFF

abundance: .
v_gene: TRBV5-1
d_gene: TRBD1
CDR3aa: CASSAKTGTYEQYF

abundance: .
v_gene: TRBV20-1
d_gene: .
CDR3aa: CSAISGLAQYF

abundance: few
v_gene: TRBV20-1
d_gene: .
CDR3aa: CSARGQAILSNQPQHF

abundance: .
v_gene: TRBV4-1
d_gene: TRBD1
CDR3aa: CASSSRTGPLGEQYF

abundance: few
v_gene: TRBV12-3/TRBV12-4
d_gene: .
CDR3aa: CASRGAGTSNQPQHF

abundance: .
v_gene: TRBV24-1
d_gene: TRBD1
CDR3aa: CATSDWRTGGNEQYF

abundance: .
v_gene: TRBV18
d_gene: .
CDR3aa: CASSPVSSYEQYF

abundance: .
v_gene: TRBV12-3/TRBV12-4
d_gene: TRBD1
CDR3aa: CASSPRQGAIETQYF

abundance: few
v_gene: TRBV10-3
d_gene: TRBD1
CDR3aa: CAISSGLGTGGFMRANVLTF

abundance: many
v_gene: TRBV29-1
d_gene: TRBD2
CDR3aa: CSVPEAGTSGRDTQYF

abundance: few
v_gene: TRBV12-3/TRBV12-4
d_gene: TRBD2
CDR3aa: CASSLEAGGFGGGTQYF

abundance: .
v_gene: TRBV29-1
d_gene: .
CDR3aa: CSARSGTDTQYF

abundance: .
v_gene: TRBV6-1
d_gene: .
CDR3aa: CASSEDQGFNSPLHF

abundance: .
v_gene: TRBV6-5
d_gene: .
CDR3aa: CASTNRGGYNSPLHF

abundance: .
v_gene: TRBV3-1
d_gene: TRBD2
CDR3aa: CASSQAAGTSTDTQYF

abundance: few
v_gene: TRBV29-1
d_gene: .
CDR3aa: CSVADYHEQFF

abundance: once
v_gene: TRBV24-1
d_gene: TRBD2
CDR3aa: CATSDLSSSGDTQYF

abundance: few
v_gene: TRBV20-1
d_gene: TRBD1
CDR3aa: CSADNPGTGVYNEQFF

abundance: many
v_gene: TRBV7-6
d_gene: .
CDR3aa: CASSLDHLSTDTQYF

abundance: few
v_gene: TRBV24-1
d_gene: TRBD1
CDR3aa: CATTGTDYNEQFF

abundance: few
v_gene: TRBV4-3
d_gene: .
CDR3aa: CASSQERVTDTQYF

abundance: many
v_gene: TRBV7-9
d_gene: .
CDR3aa: CASSFGPESQYF

abundance: few
v_gene: TRBV24-1
d_gene: .
CDR3aa: CATSDLSASNEQFF

abundance: .
v_gene: TRBV18
d_gene: TRBD1
CDR3aa: CASRQGVDTEAFF

abundance: .
v_gene: TRBV7-9
d_gene: .
CDR3aa: CASSLESTQGLNYGYTF

abundance: .
v_gene: TRBV20-1
d_gene: .
CDR3aa: CSASGIGGRRDYGYTF

abundance: few
v_gene: TRBV2
d_gene: TRBD1
CDR3aa: CASRVQGIQETQYF

abundance: few
v_gene: TRBV9
d_gene: .
CDR3aa: CASSVDGRGVHNEQFF

abundance: few
v_gene: TRBV29-1
d_gene: .
CDR3aa: CSVEGGNTGELFF

abundance: .
v_gene: TRBV18
d_gene: TRBD2
CDR3aa: CASSPLASGGAKDTQYF

abundance: .
v_gene: TRBV2
d_gene: .
CDR3aa: CATRLEPYNSPLHF

abundance: .
v_gene: TRBV6-2/TRBV6-3
d_gene: .
CDR3aa: CASSYAPLGEQFF

abundance: few
v_gene: TRBV7-8
d_gene: .
CDR3aa: CASSFGGVGDTQYF

abundance: many
v_gene: TRBV5-5
d_gene: .
CDR3aa: CASSRQGGGGRETQYF

abundance: .
v_gene: TRBV7-6
d_gene: .
CDR3aa: CASAQGPQETQYF

abundance: few
v_gene: TRBV2
d_gene: TRBD1
CDR3aa: CATRQGVNYGYTF

abundance: few
v_gene: TRBV4-3
d_gene: TRBD2
CDR3aa: CASSLLGTTQETQYF

abundance: .
v_gene: TRBV5-1
d_gene: .
CDR3aa: CASSLFGVSGYTF

abundance: few
v_gene: TRBV9
d_gene: .
CDR3aa: CASSGGVDEQFF

abundance: few
v_gene: TRBV6-5
d_gene: TRBD1
CDR3aa: CASSYSDRANTGELFF

abundance: .
v_gene: TRBV7-2
d_gene: TRBD1
CDR3aa: CASRIGTDNQPQHF

abundance: few
v_gene: TRBV6-5
d_gene: .
CDR3aa: CASSYEGVYGYTF

abundance: few
v_gene: TRBV4-2
d_gene: .
CDR3aa: CASSPGWVATVYEQYF

abundance: many
v_gene: TRBV12-3/TRBV12-4
d_gene: TRBD2
CDR3aa: CASSQWGGGYNEQFF

abundance: few
v_gene: TRBV2
d_gene: .
CDR3aa: CASTLTGNTEAFF

abundance: .
v_gene: TRBV24-1
d_gene: TRBD1
CDR3aa: CATSAAGTGFATEAFF

abundance: .
v_gene: TRBV30
d_gene: .
CDR3aa: CAWNQGYNEKLFF